This T cell receptor (beta chain) is drawn from a study of blood T cell repertoires in COVID-19. Overall study context: Nucleic acid was either cDNA or gDNA, and it came from T cells, B-cell-depleted T cells, or PBMCs.

Repertoires were generated with immunoSEQ multiplex PCR, while TCRdb's copy carries only in-frame clones and drops some. The repertoire consists of more than 85,000 clones, with about 89% occurring once and the leading ten covering approximately 3.6%. The V and J ends lost 11 bases and 8 bases, in that order; junction bases with no gene match: 13. This CDR3 comprises 14 residues. CDR1 is MNHEY, CDR2 SVGAGI, per germline. The source is a woman aged 70-85 years with acute or convalescent COVID-19. Source material: peripheral blood. The chain is built from TRBV6-5 and TRBJ1-4, with 8 bases aligning to TRBD1. The CDR3 sequence: CAGSMTGEAEKLFF. In DNA form, the CDR3 reads TGTGCCGGTAGTATGACAGGGGAGGCAGAAAAACTGTTTTTT.